Each of the 21 T cell receptor beta chains below was sequenced from the same sample in a study of OX40 agonist ivuxolimab in advanced cancers. The library relied on the immunoSEQ multiplex PCR assay. This immuneACCESS table, as held by TCRdb, lists in-frame sequences with V and J called but not all clones. Of the missing ones, under half trace to an unresolved V gene in checked studies; the others have no known cause. In all, the sample holds about 67,000 clones, and 70% to 90% of those were seen once. Roughly 0.27% of the sample rests with the top ten. Sequenced material: CD4+ or CD8+ T cells sorted from blood, taken in a trial of the OX40 agonist ivuxolimab. The source is an adult with an advanced solid tumor such as melanoma, head and neck, liver or kidney cancer.

The J gene is TRBJ2-7, the V gene TRBV11-2; tentative D call: TRBD2 (6 bases). Germline V CDR1 and CDR2: SGHAT, FQNNGV. V lost 6 bases and J 5 bases, leaving 26 bases between the germline ends. There are 17 residues in the CDR3. The CDR3 region is CASSSYGLTSSADEQYF. The CDR3 DNA reads TGTGCCAGCAGTTCATATGGGCTGACTAGTTCGGCCGACGAGCAGTACTTC.

The CDR3 is CASSLGRGSTEAFF. CDR3 sequence (DNA): TGTGCCAGCAGCTTAGGGCGCGGGTCCACTGAAGCTTTCTTT. This chain links TRBV7-6 with TRBJ1-1; no clear D. Germline CDR1 is SGHVS and CDR2 is FNYEAQ. V was trimmed by 1 base and J by 4 bases, leaving 10 bases between them. This CDR3 is built from 14 residues.

V usage is TRBV7-9 and J usage is TRBJ2-7, with D possibly being TRBD1 (6 bases). CDR1 SEHNR and CDR2 FQNEAQ come from the germline V gene (reference sequence). The CDR3 extends over 12 amino acids. The germline V and J ends were trimmed by 6 bases and 3 bases, with 9 bases remaining between them. The DNA for the CDR3 is TGTGCCAGCAGTCCCAGGGGCTACGAGCAGTACTTC. Protein: CASSPRGYEQYF.

In this sample, this clone turned up once. The genes are TRBV5-6 and TRBJ1-6; D is perhaps TRBD1 (5 bases). The V gene lost 5 bases and the J gene lost 7 bases, with 7 bases spanning the gap. The CDR3 is 12 amino acids. CDR1 is SGHDT and CDR2 is YYEEEE in the germline V gene. Here the CDR3 DNA reads TGTGCCAGCAGTCGGGGGAATTCACCCCTCCACTTT. This codes for CASSRGNSPLHF.

This clone was counted at least ten times. The chain has TRBV6-1 and TRBJ2-1; D remains unclear. In germline, CDR1 is MNHNS, CDR2 SASEGT. The CDR3 runs to 12 residues. V shed 6 bases and J shed 5 bases, with 8 bases lying between them. CDR3 nucleotides: TGTGCCAGCAGCCCAAGAAACAATGAGCAGTTCTTC. This codes for CASSPRNNEQFF.

V usage is TRBV4-1 and J usage is TRBJ2-3; TRBD1 agrees at 10 bases. V trimming: 2 bases; J trimming: 5 bases; junction bases outside the gene matches: 10. Per the germline V gene, CDR1 is MGHRA and CDR2 is YSYEKL. This CDR3 is 17 amino acids long. The CDR3: CASSQSYGTGVKDTQYF. For the CDR3, the DNA is TGCGCCAGCAGCCAATCGTACGGGACAGGGGTGAAAGATACGCAGTATTTT.

The V gene is TRBV4-2, the J gene TRBJ1-3; D is unresolved. This CDR3 is built from 14 residues. Germline loops: CDR1 LGHNA, CDR2 YNFKEQ. The V gene lost 5 bases and the J gene lost 0 bases, with 8 bases spanning the gap. The CDR3 bases are TGTGCCAGCAGCTCCGATTCCTCTGGAAACACCATATATTTT. It encodes CASSSDSSGNTIYF.

This chain connects TRBV7-9 to TRBJ2-1, with 14 bases that match TRBD2. Losses at the gene ends were 5 bases for V and 10 bases for J; bases not matched to a gene: 16. CDR3 size: 18 residues. Germline values: CDR1 SEHNR, CDR2 FQNEAQ (reference sequence). The CDR3 DNA reads as TGTGCCAGCAGCCGCAATTGGGGGACTAGCGGGAGTATAGAGGAGCAGTTCTTC. Its protein is CASSRNWGTSGSIEEQFF.

The chain employs TRBV2 and TRBJ2-3; possibly TRBD1 or TRBD2 for D (5 bases each). Germline V gene lookup returns CDR1 SNHLY and CDR2 FYNNEI. The CDR3 contains 15 residues. V was trimmed by 8 bases and J by 2 bases, leaving 17 bases between them. The CDR3 DNA reads as TGTGCCAGCCTGGGGGTAGGCCTTCCCACAGATACGCAGTATTTT. Its protein product is CASLGVGLPTDTQYF. Looking up the rest from reference TRBV2 and TRBJ2-3 gives the full variable domain: EPEVTQTPSHQVTQMGQEVILRCVPISNHLYFYWYRQILGQKVEFLVSFYNNEISEKSEIFDDQFSVERPDGSNFTLKIRSTKLEDSAMYFCASLGVGLPTDTQYFGPGTRLTVL.

V usage is TRBV6-5 and J usage is TRBJ2-1; D not certain. Trimming shortened V by 4 bases and J by 6 bases, and 4 bases separated the two germline ends. The germline V gene has CDR1 MNHEY and CDR2 SVGAGI. The CDR3 runs to 11 residues. The CDR3 is CASSSLNEQFF. The CDR3 region has the DNA TGTGCCAGCAGTTCCCTCAATGAGCAGTTCTTC.

The rearrangement uses TRBV4-1 and TRBJ2-1; 10 positions agree with TRBD2. With V trimmed by 1 base and J by 5 bases, 2 bases remained unmatched. CDR3 length: 15 amino acids. CDR1 and CDR2 (germline): MGHRA, YSYEKL. The CDR3 bases are TGCGCCAGCAGCCAAGGACTAGCGGGTAACAATGAGCAGTTCTTC. Translated: CASSQGLAGNNEQFF.

The gene calls are TRBV7-9 and TRBJ2-4; 13 nucleotides agree with TRBD2. Germline assignment: CDR1 SEHNR and CDR2 FQNEAQ (reference sequence). After removal of 5 bases from V and 0 bases from J, the junction contained 10 bases not matched to a gene. The CDR3 consists of 19 residues. Here the CDR3 reads CASSDGLAGAELAKNIQYF. The DNA of the CDR3 is TGTGCCAGCAGCGACGGACTAGCGGGAGCTGAACTAGCCAAAAACATTCAGTACTTC.

The chain combines TRBV4-2 with TRBJ1-2, with D possibly matching TRBD1 (6 bases). CDR1 and CDR2 (germline): LGHNA, YNFKEQ. The CDR3 runs 15 residues. V lost 2 bases to trimming and J lost 1 base, with 11 bases between them. The DNA of the CDR3 is TGTGCCAGCAGCCAATCAGGGGCCTTTAACTATGGCTACACCTTC. It yields the protein CASSQSGAFNYGYTF.

This chain connects TRBV5-1 to TRBJ2-1, with D unresolved. The CDR3 totals 13 residues. Germline V gene lookup returns CDR1 SGHRS and CDR2 YFSETQ. The V end lost 4 bases, the J end lost 3 bases, and 8 bases lay between the germline ends. The CDR3 here is CASSPRNYNEQFF. CDR3 DNA sequence: TGCGCCAGCAGCCCCCGGAACTACAATGAGCAGTTCTTC.

This chain uses TRBV2 with TRBJ1-5, with D perhaps matching TRBD1 (5 bases). Germline-derived CDR1 and CDR2 are SNHLY and FYNNEI. The CDR3 is 13 residues long. V was clipped by 2 bases and J by 6 bases, with 8 bases between them. DNA for the CDR3: TGTGCCAGCAGTGAATGGGGGGGTCAGCCCCAGCATTTT. This codes for CASSEWGGQPQHF.

The CDR3 is CASREGFWDEQFF. Written as DNA, the CDR3 is TGTGCCAGCAGGGAGGGGTTTTGGGATGAGCAGTTCTTC. The V gene is TRBV6-1, the J gene TRBJ2-1; tentative D call: TRBD2 (6 bases). Trimming took off 6 bases at V and 8 bases at J, with 14 bases between the two ends. The CDR3 covers 13 residues. The germline gives CDR1 MNHNS, CDR2 SASEGT.

This clone was counted a few times. The chain employs TRBV13 and TRBJ2-7, with D possibly TRBD2 on 5 matching bases. The V and J ends lost 5 bases and 3 bases respectively, with 14 bases between them. The CDR3 is 14 residues long. Germline lookup yields CDR1 PRHDT and CDR2 FYEKMQ (reference sequence). The CDR3 DNA follows: TGTGCCAGCAGCGCCCGGAGGCCCGTCTACGAGCAGTACTTC. It specifies CASSARRPVYEQYF.

The rearrangement joins TRBV19 to TRBJ1-5; no definite D call. CDR3 length equals 16 residues. Trimming cost V 5 bases and J 3 bases, with 17 bases left between them. The germline gives CDR1 LNHDA, CDR2 SQIVND (reference sequence). CDR3 loop: CASSEIYREFNQPQHF. CDR3 bases: TGTGCCAGTAGTGAAATCTACCGGGAGTTCAATCAGCCCCAGCATTTT.

The chain recombines TRBV18 with TRBJ1-2, with TRBD1 identical over 7 bases. The CDR3 length is 17 residues. Germline CDR1 is KGHSH and CDR2 is LQKENI. V was pared by 1 base and J by 6 bases, with 14 bases of the junction left unmatched. CDR3 amino acids: CASSPLRQGGEKDGYTF. The CDR3 DNA is TGTGCCAGCTCACCACTCCGACAGGGAGGTGAGAAGGATGGCTACACCTTC.

This rearrangement joins TRBV7-8 to TRBJ1-6; 8 bases agree with TRBD1. V was pared by 5 bases and J by 3 bases, with 21 bases of the junction left unmatched. Germline lookup yields CDR1 SGHVS and CDR2 FQNEAQ. The CDR3 covers 21 residues. The CDR3 is CASSPPLVEGQGVNYNSPLHF. The CDR3 DNA follows: TGTGCCAGCAGCCCACCATTAGTCGAAGGACAGGGTGTAAACTATAATTCACCCCTCCACTTT.

The sample holds a few counts of this clone. J is TRBJ1-1 and V is TRBV4-1, with a weak D call TRBD1 (5 bases). Germline V gene lookup returns CDR1 MGHRA and CDR2 YSYEKL. The CDR3 loop spans 11 amino acids. The ends were cut back, 0 bases at V and 10 bases at J, with 6 bases in the middle. CDR3 sequence: CASSQEGRAFF. The CDR3 DNA is TGCGCCAGCAGCCAAGAGGGGCGAGCTTTCTTT.